This T cell receptor beta chain derives from a study of response to subunit inactivated influenza vaccine. Whole-study findings and limits: The authors suggested that every seasonal influenza vaccination recruits few new T cells.

About this clonotype itself: Its cognate antigen is unknown.

TCRdb independently ran MiXCR on the RT-PCR reads; one entry per CDR3 protein. There are around 250,000 distinct CDR3 sequences in the sample; more than 9% occur only once, and approximately 7.8% lies in the top ten. The CDR3 is made up of 14 amino acids. Trimming left V 0 bases short and J 8 bases short, with 16 bases between. Germline lookup yields CDR1 DFQATT and CDR2 SNEGSKA (reference sequence). The TCR was taken from a man in his fifties who received an inactivated influenza vaccine. The input for sequencing was non-naive T cells sorted from PBMCs, taken about 14 days before vaccination. V usage is TRBV20-1 and J usage is TRBJ1-2; maybe TRBD1 (5 bases). CDR3 bases: TGCAGTGCTAGAGATCCCGGGACTCCCGAGGGCTACACCTTC. It codes for CSARDPGTPEGYTF.